The 27 T cell receptor beta chains below were found in one sample sequenced in a study of shared clonotypes between healthy human individuals. The data were produced by immunoSEQ multiplex PCR, yet TCRdb's version contains in-frame clones alone and is incomplete. Found here are a few million clones, 85% to 95% of them singletons; the top ten hold 0.3% to 0.4%. The sequencing input was naive CD4+ T cells from PBMCs. Noted subset: CD45RA+ positively selected. The receptors come from a young man in good health. Some clones in this sample may be carry-over from other donors' samples.

As DNA, the CDR3 is TGTGCCAGCAGCCTGGTCCCGATTAGTGGGGGGCGCGGGCAAGAGACCCAGTACTTC. Translated: CASSLVPISGGRGQETQYF. This chain links TRBV7-6 with TRBJ2-5; either TRBD1 or TRBD2 may supply D (6 bases each). CDR1 and CDR2 from the germline V gene are SGHVS and FNYEAQ. The CDR3 is made up of 19 amino acids. V lost 5 bases, J lost 2 bases, and 27 bases lay in between.

V is TRBV7-2 and J is TRBJ2-1; D not certain. The CDR3 totals 15 residues. V gave up 0 bases and J gave up 3 bases, with 9 bases separating them. The germline CDR1 and CDR2 sequences are SGHTA and FQGNSA. CDR3 in amino acids: CASSLAIPVYNEQFF. The DNA of the CDR3 is TGTGCCAGCAGCTTAGCTATACCAGTCTACAATGAGCAGTTCTTC.

The CDR3 coding sequence is TGCGCCAGCAGCTTGGGAGTCGGGACAGGGGATTTGGTGCAGTACTTC. Translation: CASSLGVGTGDLVQYF. The J gene is TRBJ2-7, the V gene TRBV5-1; 10 positions agree with TRBD1. V shed 0 bases and J 9 bases; nucleotides not matched to a gene: 12. Germline V gene sequence: CDR1 SGHRS, CDR2 YFSETQ. The CDR3 runs 16 residues.

The J gene is TRBJ1-5, the V gene TRBV7-9; D is uncertain. Trimming removed 6 bases from V and 2 bases from J, with 11 bases in between. Germline V lookup: CDR1 SEHNR, CDR2 FQNEAQ (reference sequence). The CDR3 runs to 14 residues. The DNA of the CDR3 is TGTGCCAGCAGTCACCCCGGGGGCAATCAGCCCCAGCATTTT. Protein product: CASSHPGGNQPQHF.

V usage is TRBV11-2 and J usage is TRBJ2-5, with D unresolved. V lost 5 bases and J lost 2, with 12 bases in between. The CDR3 has 14 amino acids. CDR1 SGHAT and CDR2 FQNNGV come from the germline V gene. CDR3 region: CASSVDTAQETQYF. CDR3 DNA sequence: TGTGCCAGCAGCGTTGACACAGCTCAAGAGACCCAGTACTTC.

V usage is TRBV28 and J usage is TRBJ1-6; TRBD1 might be the D (6 bases). Trimming shortened V by 7 bases and J by 7 bases, and 17 bases separated the two germline ends. The CDR3 runs 15 residues. Per germline, CDR1 MDHEN and CDR2 SYDVKM. The CDR3 loop is CASTRWGGSNSPLHF. In DNA, the CDR3 is TGTGCCAGCACCCGTTGGGGGGGCTCGAATTCACCCCTCCACTTT. Supplemented by reference TRBV28 and TRBJ1-6, the full variable domain reads DVKVTQSSRYLVKRTGEKVFLECVQDMDHENMFWYRQDPGLGLRLIYFSYDVKMKEKGDIPEGYSVSREKKERFSLILESASTNQTSMYLCASTRWGGSNSPLHFGNGTRLTVT.

The V call is TRBV28, the J call TRBJ2-3, with TRBD1 identical over 7 bases. The CDR3 runs to 19 residues. CDR1 is MDHEN and CDR2 is SYDVKM in the germline V gene. The J segment lost 3 bases and the V segment lost 6 bases, leaving 21 bases of the junction unmatched. CDR3 residues: CASSRLLGSGQSLTDTQYF. As DNA, the CDR3 is TGTGCCAGCAGCCGGTTATTGGGGTCGGGACAGAGTCTGACAGATACGCAGTATTTT.

The chain links TRBV5-4 to TRBJ2-3; TRBD1 might be the D (5 bases). The CDR3 consists of 14 residues. Trimming cost V 0 bases and J 6 bases, with 11 bases left between them. CDR1 and CDR2 from the germline V gene are SGHNT and YYREEE (reference sequence). CDR3 sequence (DNA): TGTGCCAGCAGCTTGGCTGGGGCCAGGGATACGCAGTATTTT. Amino acids: CASSLAGARDTQYF.

As concerns this clone: This sample also contains other DNA sequences that code for the same CDR3. This chain joins TRBV5-1 and TRBJ2-3, with 10 bases aligning to TRBD2. The CDR3 covers 16 residues. The V and J ends lost 0 bases and 3 bases, in that order; junction bases with no gene match: 4. The germline V gene has CDR1 SGHRS and CDR2 YFSETQ. In DNA form, the CDR3 reads TGCGCCAGCAGCTTGGCTCCTAGCGGGAGTACAGATACGCAGTATTTT. It translates to CASSLAPSGSTDTQYF.

The CDR3 DNA reads TGTGCCAGCAGCTTAGGAGGCCAAAAAGAGACCCAGTACTTC. Its protein is CASSLGGQKETQYF. This chain links TRBV13 with TRBJ2-5; no clear D gene. The CDR3 consists of 14 residues. V lost 0 bases, J lost 3 bases, and 8 bases lay in between. Germline V gene lookup returns CDR1 PRHDT and CDR2 FYEKMQ (reference sequence).

The V gene is TRBV5-6, the J gene TRBJ1-2; D is unresolved. CDR3 length: 15 residues. Germline V gives CDR1 SGHDT, CDR2 YYEEEE. Trimming left V 0 bases short and J 4 bases short, with 13 bases between. The CDR3 protein is CASSLGLPKIYGYTF. The CDR3, as DNA: TGTGCCAGCAGCTTGGGGCTCCCAAAGATCTATGGCTACACCTTC.

This sequence joins TRBV7-8 and TRBJ1-5, with TRBD1 matching 8 bases. The CDR3 extends over 15 amino acids. V shed 4 bases and J 4 bases; nucleotides not matched to a gene: 6. In germline, CDR1 is SGHVS, CDR2 FQNEAQ. Here the CDR3 DNA reads TGTGCCAGCAGCTCGACAGGGGTTGGGAATCAGCCCCAGCATTTT. As protein: CASSSTGVGNQPQHF.

This chain links TRBV7-9 with TRBJ2-7, with 14 bases fitting TRBD2. After removal of 5 bases from V and 0 bases from J, the junction contained 12 bases not matched to a gene. This CDR3 comprises 19 residues. Germline CDR1 is SEHNR and CDR2 is FQNEAQ (reference sequence). The chain's CDR3 is CASSPTTSGRASSSYEQYF. The CDR3 nucleotides read TGTGCCAGCAGCCCAACGACTAGCGGGAGGGCTTCGAGCTCCTACGAGCAGTACTTC.

This sequence joins TRBV7-2 and TRBJ2-7; D unresolved. Between the trimmed V and J ends, which lost 0 bases and 2 bases, there was a span of 11 bases. The CDR3 has 15 residues. CDR1 and CDR2 from the germline V gene are SGHTA and FQGNSA. CDR3 region: CASSLATTVAYEQYF. In DNA form, the CDR3 reads TGTGCCAGCAGCTTAGCGACAACTGTCGCCTACGAGCAGTACTTC.

CDR3 sequence reads: CASHSNNSPLHF. CDR3 nucleotides: TGCGCCAGCCACTCGAATAATTCACCCCTCCACTTT. This chain uses TRBV5-1 with TRBJ1-6; D is undetermined. Germline loops: CDR1 SGHRS, CDR2 YFSETQ. The V end was cut by 7 bases, the J end by 5 bases, with 7 bases between. This CDR3 contains 12 residues.

The rearrangement links TRBV28 to TRBJ2-7; TRBD2 is a possible D gene (6 bases). Germline values: CDR1 MDHEN, CDR2 SYDVKM. The CDR3 length is 17 residues. Between the trimmed V and J ends, which lost 3 bases and 0 bases, there was a span of 18 bases. The CDR3 here is CASSLWSRLANSYEQYF. CDR3 in DNA: TGTGCCAGCAGTTTGTGGTCCAGGCTAGCGAACTCCTACGAGCAGTACTTC.

V usage is TRBV5-1 and J usage is TRBJ2-1, with 12 bases identical to TRBD2. CDR1 and CDR2 from the germline V gene are SGHRS and YFSETQ. The CDR3 length is 17 residues. The V segment lost 3 bases and the J segment 3 bases; nucleotides outside the gene matches: 7. The CDR3 reads CASSYGLAGYVYNEQFF. As DNA, the CDR3 is TGCGCCAGCAGCTACGGACTAGCGGGGTATGTCTACAATGAGCAGTTCTTC.

The chain combines TRBV7-2 with TRBJ2-5; 7 bases line up with TRBD2. The CDR3 totals 15 residues. Germline CDR1 and CDR2: SGHTA and FQGNSA. J gave up 2 bases and V 2 bases, and 5 bases lay outside the gene matches. CDR3 coding DNA: TGTGCCAGCAGCTTATTCGGCGGGAGTCAAGAGACCCAGTACTTC. Translating it yields CASSLFGGSQETQYF.

The J gene is TRBJ1-5, the V gene TRBV6-1; 10 bases agree with TRBD1. The CDR3 contains 17 residues. Looked up from germline, CDR1 is MNHNS and CDR2 is SASEGT. V was pared by 3 bases and J by 2 bases, with 7 bases of the junction left unmatched. In DNA, the CDR3 is TGTGCCAGCAGTGACCCTTCCGGGACAGGGGGCAATCAGCCCCAGCATTTT. It yields the protein CASSDPSGTGGNQPQHF.

The V and J genes are TRBV6-1 and TRBJ2-4; 7 bases match TRBD1. Germline loops: CDR1 MNHNS, CDR2 SASEGT. The trim removed 4 bases at V and 0 bases at J, leaving 3 bases unmatched. This CDR3 is 15 amino acids long. The CDR3 DNA follows: TGTGCCAGCAGTGGGGGACAGCTAGCCAAAAACATTCAGTACTTC. Amino acid sequence: CASSGGQLAKNIQYF.

J is TRBJ1-5 and V is TRBV7-3, with D perhaps matching TRBD1 (5 bases). V lost 5 bases, J lost 6 bases, and 11 bases lay in between. Per germline, CDR1 SGHTA and CDR2 FQGTGA. The CDR3 sequence is 13 residues long. DNA for the CDR3: TGTGCCAGCAGCACGGGACCATTTCAGCCCCAGCATTTT. Its translation: CASSTGPFQPQHF.

The rearrangement links TRBV29-1 to TRBJ1-1; no firm D call. The germline gives CDR1 SQVTM, CDR2 ANQGSEA. CDR3 length: 14 amino acids. Trimming took off 4 bases at V and 0 bases at J, with 12 bases between the two ends. The CDR3 sequence is CSVVDGRMNTEAFF. The CDR3 coding sequence is TGCAGCGTTGTGGACGGACGAATGAACACTGAAGCTTTCTTT.

The chain uses TRBV6-1 and TRBJ1-1; D not certain. V gave up 2 bases and J gave up 12 bases, with 22 bases separating them. Germline-derived CDR1 and CDR2 are MNHNS and SASEGT. The CDR3 is 15 residues long. The CDR3 nucleotides read TGTGCCAGCAGTGAAATCGGACGAACAACTGATGTGACTTTCTTT. It is translated as CASSEIGRTTDVTFF.

This clone was observed a handful of times. This rearrangement joins TRBV18 to TRBJ1-5; TRBD1 aligns across 9 bases. The CDR3 length is 13 residues. Germline CDR1 reads KGHSH; CDR2 reads LQKENI. V lost 6 bases and J lost 4; bases outside the gene matches: 1. The CDR3, as DNA: TGTGCCAGCTCGACAGGGGGAAATCAGCCCCAGCATTTT. It translates to CASSTGGNQPQHF.

The chain carries TRBV25-1 and TRBJ1-2, with D maybe TRBD1 (5 bases). V was shortened by 2 bases and J by 3 bases, with 7 bases between the two germline ends. The CDR3 is made up of 13 amino acids. The germline V gene encodes CDR1 MGHDK and CDR2 SYGVNS. The CDR3 DNA reads TGTGCCAGCAGTGAAACAGGAGACTATGGCTACACCTTC. It codes for CASSETGDYGYTF.

The gene calls are TRBV14 and TRBJ2-7; the D gene is possibly TRBD2 (6 bases). CDR3 length: 13 amino acids. The V gene's germline CDR1 is SGHDN and CDR2 FVKESK. The ends were cut back, 2 bases at V and 5 bases at J, with 10 bases in the middle. CDR3 loop: CASSQRRENEQYF. CDR3 nucleotide sequence: TGTGCCAGCAGCCAAAGACGGGAGAACGAGCAGTACTTC.

This clone was picked up one time. The chain links TRBV29-1 to TRBJ1-3; no reliable D call. Germline-derived CDR1 and CDR2 are SQVTM and ANQGSEA. Trimming removed 7 bases at V and 0 bases at J, with 13 bases between. This CDR3 is built from 14 residues. The CDR3 DNA reads TGCAGCGCCGCAAGGATCAGCTCTGGAAACACCATATATTTT. Protein: CSAARISSGNTIYF.